The 4 T cell receptor beta chains below all came from one sample that was sequenced in a study of blood T cells in healthy people across ages. A J-beta primer mix and a sample-barcoded 5' primer were used in a second PCR of roughly 6 to 11 cycles. From the 5' RACE reads, TCRdb called clonotypes with MiXCR, one entry per CDR3 protein. Among hundreds of thousands of distinct CDR3 sequences, approximately 53% were seen once, and the ten largest hold roughly two fifths. Sequencing was carried out using blood. These receptors came from an elderly man in good health.

This clonotype was recorded a few times. J is TRBJ2-1 and V is TRBV29-1; D perhaps matches TRBD2 (7 bases). There are 16 residues in the CDR3. CDR1 and CDR2 (germline): SQVTM, ANQGSEA. The V end was cut by 4 bases, the J end by 0 bases, with 16 bases between. The CDR3 region is CSVGGGGATSYNEQFF. The CDR3, as DNA: TGCAGCGTTGGGGGGGGCGGGGCTACCTCCTACAATGAGCAGTTCTTC.

This clonotype was observed a handful of times. The chain links TRBV10-3 to TRBJ2-4; D not resolved. Trimming took off 3 bases at V and 7 bases at J, with 10 bases between the two ends. Germline assignment: CDR1 ENHRY and CDR2 SYGVKD. This CDR3 contains 13 residues. CDR3 DNA: TGTGCCATCAGTGAATCCGGGTCCAACATTCAGTACTTC. Protein: CAISESGSNIQYF.

This clonotype was recorded many times. The CDR3 sequence: CASRRPGTRGEQFF. The CDR3 nucleotides read TGTGCCAGCAGGAGACCTGGGACTAGGGGCGAGCAGTTCTTC. The chain employs TRBV28 and TRBJ2-1; 8 bases match TRBD2. The trim removed 6 bases at V and 10 bases at J, leaving 11 bases unmatched. Germline CDR1 is MDHEN and CDR2 is SYDVKM. The CDR3 runs 14 residues.

In DNA form, the CDR3 reads TGCAGTGCTAGTGTGTACCAGAACACTGAAGCTTTCTTT. Its translation is CSASVYQNTEAFF. The chain joins TRBV20-1 to TRBJ1-1; D is ambiguous. In germline, CDR1 is DFQATT, CDR2 SNEGSKA (reference sequence). The CDR3 is 13 amino acids. The V gene lost 3 bases and the J gene lost 1 base, with 9 bases spanning the gap.